This T cell receptor beta chain was obtained from a study of Ad26.COV2.S vaccination and SARS-CoV-2 variants (dated by TCRdb to the early 2020s). Regarding the research as a whole: Donors in the vaccine arm were drawn from COV1001, a phase I-IIa trial of Ad26.COV2.S in healthy adults that was multicentre, randomized, double-blind and placebo-controlled. Ad26.COV2.S was given intramuscularly at 5x10^10 or 1x10^11 viral particles, as a single shot or as two shots 56 days apart. Blinding of investigators to trial group allocation was maintained during experiments and outcome assessment. TCRbeta repertoire sequencing served as the tool for gauging how specific and how broad the SARS-CoV-2-reactive T cell receptors were following Ad26.COV2.S vaccination. The TCR-sequenced set comprised around 30 samples: some 20 Ad26.COV2.S vaccine recipients, 5 placebo recipients and 8 SARS-CoV-2 convalescent individuals. Trial participants were randomized into five groups of five: low-dose or high-dose Ad26.COV2.S given once or twice, or placebo on both occasions.

A remark on this clone: Its specific antigen is unknown. Per-nucleotide qualities are absent, and no much larger clonotype sits a single base away.

The immunoSEQ Assay was used to sequence TCRbeta CDR3 regions. After extraction, genomic DNA underwent amplification by bias-controlled multiplex PCR, followed by high-throughput sequencing. As for how the authors treated the data: To quantify the absolute abundance of every unique TCRbeta CDR3 region, sequences were collapsed and filtered. T cell fraction was estimated by normalizing TCRbeta template counts to usable DNA, which was measured by amplifying reference genes present in all nucleated cells. Repertoire TCRs were annotated as SARS-CoV-2-specific when V gene, CDR3 amino acid sequence and J gene were exactly matched to a known reactive TCR set. The reference SARS-CoV-2 TCR set came from MIRA and was filtered for enrichment in COVID-19-positive ImmuneCODE repertoires, removing public or cross-reactive TCRs. Based on the MIRA antigens, annotated TCRs were further analysed at the level of specific ORF or position within ORF. Depth was the summed frequency of annotated unique rearrangements, while breadth was defined as annotated unique rearrangements over total unique productive rearrangements. TCR breadth was compared between groups using two-sided Wilcoxon rank-sum tests. In its TCRdb copy, this immuneACCESS table keeps in-frame sequences only and misses some clones. Where compared with another copy, unresolved V genes explain less than half of these, and the others have no known cause. V and J calls and clone size are copied from that table; D and trimming were computed from the DNA. A total of a few hundred thousand clones appear in this sample, roughly four fifths of them only once. Of the sample, 7.4% is held by the ten largest clones.

The study at large found these results: The authors noted that the TCR breadth and depth analyses may have underestimated total T cell responses. The study was not powered for comparison of responses between vaccine doses or regimens. Compared with placebo recipients, Ad26.COV2.S recipients showed higher spike-specific TCR breadth (P = 0.0014). Vaccine and placebo recipients had similar non-spike TCR breadth, a finding consistent with the vaccine containing only spike. Substantial breadth of spike-specific CD8+ and CD4+ T cell responses was reported after vaccination.

From the germline V gene (reference sequence), CDR1 is LGHDT and CDR2 is YNNKEL. Trimming removed 8 bases from V and 0 bases from J; the gene matches leave 12 bases unexplained. Counted from cysteine to phenylalanine, this CDR3 has 17 amino acids. Of the read, only the CDR3 DNA is kept; its 51 bases are in frame from base 1. The intended sense of this specimen's treatment or condition label: around 19 received Ad26.COV2.S at low or high dose, single or two shots; several received placebo; per-sample allocation not given. Repertoires of vaccine and placebo recipients were sequenced from samples collected on day 63 after the first injection. Cohort 1b enrolled 25 or so adults aged 18-55 years at a single site in Boston, USA, between 29 July and 7 August 2020. As a vaccine, Ad26.COV2.S was a replication-incompetent adenovirus type 26 vector that expressed a prefusion-stabilized SARS-CoV-2 spike protein derived from the original Wuhan strain.

Sequenced here: peripheral blood, sampled in a trial of Ad26.COV2.S vaccine versus placebo. The sequence derives from a person aged 18-60 years who received the Ad26.COV2.S COVID-19 vaccine or a placebo. The chain is assembled from TRBV3-1 (or the pseudogene TRBV3-2) and TRBJ2-3, with 9 bases aligning to TRBD2. The CDR3 region has the sequence CASGGASGTLSTDTQYF. The DNA is TGTGCCAGCGGGGGGGCTAGCGGGACCCTTAGCACAGATACGCAGTATTTT.